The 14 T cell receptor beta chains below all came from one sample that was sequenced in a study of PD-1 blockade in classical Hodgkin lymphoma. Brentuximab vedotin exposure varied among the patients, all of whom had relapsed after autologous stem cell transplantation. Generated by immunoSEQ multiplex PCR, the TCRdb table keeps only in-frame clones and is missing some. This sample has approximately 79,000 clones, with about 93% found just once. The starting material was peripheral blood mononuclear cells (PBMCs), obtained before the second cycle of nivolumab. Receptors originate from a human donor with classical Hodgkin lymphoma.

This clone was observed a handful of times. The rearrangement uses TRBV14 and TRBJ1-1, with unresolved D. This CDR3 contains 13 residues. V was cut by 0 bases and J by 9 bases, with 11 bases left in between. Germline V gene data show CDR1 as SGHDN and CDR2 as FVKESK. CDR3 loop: CASSQDWGAQAFF. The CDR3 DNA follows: TGTGCCAGCAGCCAAGACTGGGGTGCTCAAGCTTTCTTT.

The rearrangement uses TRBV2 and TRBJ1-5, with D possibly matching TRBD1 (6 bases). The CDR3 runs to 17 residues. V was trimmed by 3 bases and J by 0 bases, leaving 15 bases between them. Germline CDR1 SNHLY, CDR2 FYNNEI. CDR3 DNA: TGTGCCAGCAGTGACCCCAGGGGCTTTGGTAGCAATCAGCCCCAGCATTTT. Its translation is CASSDPRGFGSNQPQHF.

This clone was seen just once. The CDR3 sequence is CASSLKGLDSYEQYF. CDR3 DNA: TGTGCCAGCAGTTTAAAGGGACTAGACTCCTACGAGCAGTACTTC. This sequence joins TRBV27 and TRBJ2-5; 8 bases match TRBD2. The DNA matches TRBJ2-7 better at its end, which makes the J call doubtful. CDR1 MNHEY and CDR2 SMNVEV come from the germline V gene (reference sequence). CDR3 size: 15 residues.

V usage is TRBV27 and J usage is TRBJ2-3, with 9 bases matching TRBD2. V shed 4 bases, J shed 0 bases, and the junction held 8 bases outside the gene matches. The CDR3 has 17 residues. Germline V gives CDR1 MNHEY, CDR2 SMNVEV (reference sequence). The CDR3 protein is CASSSTGLAFSTDTQYF. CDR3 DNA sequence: TGTGCCAGCAGTTCTACGGGACTAGCCTTTAGCACAGATACGCAGTATTTT.

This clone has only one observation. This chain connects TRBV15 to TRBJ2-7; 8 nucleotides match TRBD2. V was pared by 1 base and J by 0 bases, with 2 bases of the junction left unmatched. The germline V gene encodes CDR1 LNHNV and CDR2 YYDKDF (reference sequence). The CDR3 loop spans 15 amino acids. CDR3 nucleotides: TGTGCCACCAGCAGAGGACTAGCGAGCTCCTACGAGCAGTACTTC. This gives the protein CATSRGLASSYEQYF.

This CDR3 reads CAISEGFGNGQETQYF. In DNA form, the CDR3 reads TGTGCCATCAGTGAAGGTTTCGGGAACGGACAAGAGACCCAGTACTTC. The V call is TRBV10-3, the J call TRBJ2-5, with D tentatively TRBD2 (5 bases). This CDR3 region has 16 residues. Trimming removed 3 bases from V and 2 bases from J, with 16 bases in between. The V gene's germline CDR1 is ENHRY and CDR2 SYGVKD.

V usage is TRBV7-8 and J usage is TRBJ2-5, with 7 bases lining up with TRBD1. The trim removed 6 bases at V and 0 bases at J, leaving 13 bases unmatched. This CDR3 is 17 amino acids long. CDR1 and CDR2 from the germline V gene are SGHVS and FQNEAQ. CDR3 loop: CASSVPRDRYYQETQYF. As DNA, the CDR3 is TGTGCCAGCAGTGTACCCCGGGACAGATATTACCAAGAGACCCAGTACTTC.

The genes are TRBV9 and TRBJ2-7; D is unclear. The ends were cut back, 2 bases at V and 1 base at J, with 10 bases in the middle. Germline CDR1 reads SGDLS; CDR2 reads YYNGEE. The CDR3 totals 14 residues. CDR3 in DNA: TGTGCCAGCAGCGTCACTGGAAGTTCCTACGAGCAGTACTTC. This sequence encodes CASSVTGSSYEQYF.

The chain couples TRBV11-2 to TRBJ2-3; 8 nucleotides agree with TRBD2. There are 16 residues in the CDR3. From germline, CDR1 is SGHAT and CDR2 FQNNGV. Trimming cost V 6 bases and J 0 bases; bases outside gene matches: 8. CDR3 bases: TGTGCCAGCAGTCCCTTAGCGGGATACAGCACAGATACGCAGTATTTT. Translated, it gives CASSPLAGYSTDTQYF.

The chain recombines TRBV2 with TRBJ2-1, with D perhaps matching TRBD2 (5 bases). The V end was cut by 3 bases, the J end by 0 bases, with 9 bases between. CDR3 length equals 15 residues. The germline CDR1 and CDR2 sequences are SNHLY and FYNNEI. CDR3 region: CASSERVSSYNEQFF. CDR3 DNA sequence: TGTGCCAGCAGTGAGCGGGTGAGCTCCTACAATGAGCAGTTCTTC.

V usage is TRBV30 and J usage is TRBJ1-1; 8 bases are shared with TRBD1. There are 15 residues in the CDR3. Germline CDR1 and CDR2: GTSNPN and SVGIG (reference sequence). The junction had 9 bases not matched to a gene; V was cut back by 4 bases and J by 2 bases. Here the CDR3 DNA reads TGTGCCTGGAATAGGGCGGGACAGGTTAACACTGAAGCTTTCTTT. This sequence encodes CAWNRAGQVNTEAFF.

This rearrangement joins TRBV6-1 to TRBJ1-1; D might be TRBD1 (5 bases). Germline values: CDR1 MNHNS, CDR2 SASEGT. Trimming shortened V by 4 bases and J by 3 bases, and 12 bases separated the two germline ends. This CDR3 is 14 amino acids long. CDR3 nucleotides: TGTGCCAGCAGTGGAGGGGTTATGGACACTGAAGCTTTCTTT. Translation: CASSGGVMDTEAFF.

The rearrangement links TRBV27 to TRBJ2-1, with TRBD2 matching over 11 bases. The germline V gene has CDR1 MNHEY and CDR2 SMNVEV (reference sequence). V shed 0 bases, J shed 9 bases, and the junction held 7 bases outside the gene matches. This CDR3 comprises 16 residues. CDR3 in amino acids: CASSLSPSGRWGEQFF. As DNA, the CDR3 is TGTGCCAGCAGTTTATCGCCTAGCGGGAGGTGGGGTGAGCAGTTCTTC.

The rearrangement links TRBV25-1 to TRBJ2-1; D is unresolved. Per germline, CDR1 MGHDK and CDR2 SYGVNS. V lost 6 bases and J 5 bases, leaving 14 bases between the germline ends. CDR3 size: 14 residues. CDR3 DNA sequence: TGTGCCAGCAGACCCCTCGGCCCACACAATGAGCAGTTCTTC. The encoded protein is CASRPLGPHNEQFF.